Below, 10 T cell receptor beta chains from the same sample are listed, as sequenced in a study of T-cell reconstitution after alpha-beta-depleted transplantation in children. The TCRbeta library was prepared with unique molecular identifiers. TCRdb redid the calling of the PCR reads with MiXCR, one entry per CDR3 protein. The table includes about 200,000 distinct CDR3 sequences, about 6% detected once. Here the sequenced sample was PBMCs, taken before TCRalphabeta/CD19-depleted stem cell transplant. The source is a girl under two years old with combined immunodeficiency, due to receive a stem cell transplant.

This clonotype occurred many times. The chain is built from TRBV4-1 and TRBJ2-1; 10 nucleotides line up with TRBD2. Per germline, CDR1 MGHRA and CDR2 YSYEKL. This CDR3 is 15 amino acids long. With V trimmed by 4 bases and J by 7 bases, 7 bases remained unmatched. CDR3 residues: CASSLSGRADNEQFF. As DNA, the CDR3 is TGCGCCAGCAGCCTCAGCGGGAGGGCCGATAATGAGCAGTTCTTC.

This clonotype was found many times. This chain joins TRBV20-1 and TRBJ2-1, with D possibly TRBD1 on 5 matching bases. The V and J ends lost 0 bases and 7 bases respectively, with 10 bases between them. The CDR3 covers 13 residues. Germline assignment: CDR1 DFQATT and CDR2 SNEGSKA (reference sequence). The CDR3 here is CSARDPSGNEQFF. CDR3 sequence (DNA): TGCAGTGCTAGAGATCCTTCAGGGAATGAGCAGTTCTTC.

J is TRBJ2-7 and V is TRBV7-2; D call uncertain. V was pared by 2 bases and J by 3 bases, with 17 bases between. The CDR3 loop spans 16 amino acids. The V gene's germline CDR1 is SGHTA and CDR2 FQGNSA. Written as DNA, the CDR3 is TGTGCCAGCAGCTTATCCGTCTGGGCTCCAGACTACGAGCAGTACTTC. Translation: CASSLSVWAPDYEQYF.

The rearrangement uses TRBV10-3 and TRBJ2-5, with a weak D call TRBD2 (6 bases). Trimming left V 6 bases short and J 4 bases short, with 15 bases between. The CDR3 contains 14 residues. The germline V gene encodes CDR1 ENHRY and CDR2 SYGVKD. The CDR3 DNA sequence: TGTGCCATCAGGGAGGGTGGTTTGGCAGAGACCCAGTACTTC. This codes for CAIREGGLAETQYF.

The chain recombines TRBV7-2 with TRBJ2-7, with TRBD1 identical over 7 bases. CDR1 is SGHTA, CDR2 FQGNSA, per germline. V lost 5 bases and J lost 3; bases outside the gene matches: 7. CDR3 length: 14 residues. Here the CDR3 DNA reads TGTGCCAGCAGCCCCGGGACAGTAAACTACGAGCAGTACTTC. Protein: CASSPGTVNYEQYF.

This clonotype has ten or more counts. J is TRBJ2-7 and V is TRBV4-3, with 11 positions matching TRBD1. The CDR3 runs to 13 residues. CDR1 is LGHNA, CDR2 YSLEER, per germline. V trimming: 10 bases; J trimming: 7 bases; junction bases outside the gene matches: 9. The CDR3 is CATPRDRGEEQYF. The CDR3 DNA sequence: TGCGCCACCCCTCGGGACAGGGGGGAAGAGCAGTACTTC.

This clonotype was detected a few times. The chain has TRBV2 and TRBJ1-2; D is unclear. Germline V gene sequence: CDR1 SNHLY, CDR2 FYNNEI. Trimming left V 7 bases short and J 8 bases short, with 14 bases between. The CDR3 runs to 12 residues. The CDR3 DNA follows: TGTGCCAGCATTACCGGCTCGGGAGGCTACACCTTC. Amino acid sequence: CASITGSGGYTF.

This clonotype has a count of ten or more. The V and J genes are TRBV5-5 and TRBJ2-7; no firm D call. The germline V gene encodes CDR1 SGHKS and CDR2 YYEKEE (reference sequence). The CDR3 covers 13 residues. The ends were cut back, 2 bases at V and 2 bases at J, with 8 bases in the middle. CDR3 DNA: TGTGCCAGCAGCTTCAGGTCGGCCTACGAGCAGTACTTC. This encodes CASSFRSAYEQYF.

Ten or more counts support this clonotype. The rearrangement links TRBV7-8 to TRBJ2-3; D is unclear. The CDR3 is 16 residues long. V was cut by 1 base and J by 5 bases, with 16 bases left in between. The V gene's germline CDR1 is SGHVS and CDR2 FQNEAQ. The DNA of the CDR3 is TGTGCCAGCAGCTTAGGCCGCGGCGTCGGTGGAGATACGCAGTATTTT. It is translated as CASSLGRGVGGDTQYF.

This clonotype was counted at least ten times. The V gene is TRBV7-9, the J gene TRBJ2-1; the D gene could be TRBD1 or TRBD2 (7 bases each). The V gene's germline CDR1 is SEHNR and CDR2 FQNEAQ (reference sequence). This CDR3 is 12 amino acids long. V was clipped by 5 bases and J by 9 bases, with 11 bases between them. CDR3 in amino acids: CASSPRGGEQFF. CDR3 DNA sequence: TGTGCCAGCAGCCCCAGGGGGGGTGAGCAGTTCTTC. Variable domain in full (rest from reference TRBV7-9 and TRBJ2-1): DTGVSQNPRHKITKRGQNVTFRCDPISEHNRLYWYRQTLGQGPEFLTYFQNEAQLEKSRLLSDRFSAERPKGSFSTLEIQRTEQGDSAMYLCASSPRGGEQFFGPGTRLTVL.